The entry below gives a single TCR beta chain sequence along with its context. The data were obtained in a study of blood T cell repertoires in COVID-19. The assay was immunoSEQ multiplex PCR, and TCRdb's table has in-frame clones only and misses some. The repertoire has about 230,000 clones, roughly 88% of them found once; the top ten carry around 3.8%. The V end was cut by 7 bases, the J end by 4 bases, with 19 bases between. CDR3 length: 15 residues. Germline values: CDR1 MNHEY, CDR2 SMNVEV (reference sequence). Participants in the exposed group had met a COVID-19 case in the 2 weeks before joining the study.

Specimen: PBMCs or T cells enriched from blood (not recorded which). The chain joins TRBV27 to TRBJ1-2; D ambiguous. The receptor was derived from a woman aged 25 to 45 who had been exposed to COVID-19. In nucleotides, the CDR3 is TGTGCCAGCAACCACGATACTAGAGTGTCCTATGGCTACACCTTC. It codes for CASNHDTRVSYGYTF.